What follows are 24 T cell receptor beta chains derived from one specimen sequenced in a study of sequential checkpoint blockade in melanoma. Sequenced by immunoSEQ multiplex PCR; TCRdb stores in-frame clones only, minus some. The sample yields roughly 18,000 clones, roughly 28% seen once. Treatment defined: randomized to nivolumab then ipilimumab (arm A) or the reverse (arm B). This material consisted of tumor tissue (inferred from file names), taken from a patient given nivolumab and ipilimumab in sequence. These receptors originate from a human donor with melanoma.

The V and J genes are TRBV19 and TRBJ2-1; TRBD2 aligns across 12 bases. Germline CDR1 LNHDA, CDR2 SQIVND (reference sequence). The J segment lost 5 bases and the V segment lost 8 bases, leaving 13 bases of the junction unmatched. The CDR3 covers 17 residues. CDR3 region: CASSGLAGTPGHNEQFF. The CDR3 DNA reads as TGTGCCAGTTCTGGACTAGCGGGAACTCCGGGGCACAATGAGCAGTTCTTC.

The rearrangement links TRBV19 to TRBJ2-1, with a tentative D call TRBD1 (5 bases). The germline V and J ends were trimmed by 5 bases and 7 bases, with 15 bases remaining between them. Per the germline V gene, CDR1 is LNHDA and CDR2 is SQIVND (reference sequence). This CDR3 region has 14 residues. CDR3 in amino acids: CASSFGAYRNEQFF. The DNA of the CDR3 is TGTGCCAGTAGTTTTGGGGCCTACAGAAATGAGCAGTTCTTC. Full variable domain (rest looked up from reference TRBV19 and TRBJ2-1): DGGITQSPKYLFRKEGQNVTLSCEQNLNHDAMYWYRQDPGQGLRLIYYSQIVNDFQKGDIAEGYSVSREKKESFPLTVTSAQKNPTAFYLCASSFGAYRNEQFFGPGTRLTVL.

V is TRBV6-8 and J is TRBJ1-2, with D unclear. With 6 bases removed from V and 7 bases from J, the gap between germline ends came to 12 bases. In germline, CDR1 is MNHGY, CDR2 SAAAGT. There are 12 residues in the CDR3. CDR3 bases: TGTGCCAGCAGAAGTCCCTTGGGTGGCTACACCTTC. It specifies CASRSPLGGYTF.

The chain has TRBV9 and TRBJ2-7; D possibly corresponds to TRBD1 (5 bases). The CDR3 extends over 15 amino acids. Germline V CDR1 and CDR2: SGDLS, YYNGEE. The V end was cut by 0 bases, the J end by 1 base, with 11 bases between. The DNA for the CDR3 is TGTGCCAGCAGCGTAGGGGGCCCGAATTCCTACGAGCAGTACTTC. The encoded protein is CASSVGGPNSYEQYF.

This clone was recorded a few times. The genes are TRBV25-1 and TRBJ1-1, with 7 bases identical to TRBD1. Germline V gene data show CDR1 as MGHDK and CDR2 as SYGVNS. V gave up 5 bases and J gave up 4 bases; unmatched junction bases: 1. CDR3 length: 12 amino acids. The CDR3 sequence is CASSRQGTEAFF. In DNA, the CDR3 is TGTGCCAGCAGTCGACAGGGCACTGAAGCTTTCTTT.

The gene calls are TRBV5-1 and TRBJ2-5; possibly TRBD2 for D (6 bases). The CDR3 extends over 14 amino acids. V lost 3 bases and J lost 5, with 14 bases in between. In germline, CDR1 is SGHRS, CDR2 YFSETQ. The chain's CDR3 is CASSSPRGRETQYF. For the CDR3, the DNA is TGCGCCAGCAGCTCCCCTCGAGGGAGGGAGACCCAGTACTTC. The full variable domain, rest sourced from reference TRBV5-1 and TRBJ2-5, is KAGVTQTPRYLIKTRGQQVTLSCSPISGHRSVSWYQQTPGQGLQFLFEYFSETQRNKGNFPGRFSGRQFSNSRSEMNVSTLELGDSALYLCASSSPRGRETQYFGPGTRLLVL.

The CDR3 DNA follows: TGTGCCAGCAGCGTAAGTGTGGAGGGCACAGATACGCAGTATTTT. It is translated as CASSVSVEGTDTQYF. The chain combines TRBV9 with TRBJ2-3, with D maybe TRBD2 (5 bases). Germline values: CDR1 SGDLS, CDR2 YYNGEE. The V end lost 1 base, the J end lost 1 base, and 10 bases lay between the germline ends. The CDR3 extends over 15 amino acids.

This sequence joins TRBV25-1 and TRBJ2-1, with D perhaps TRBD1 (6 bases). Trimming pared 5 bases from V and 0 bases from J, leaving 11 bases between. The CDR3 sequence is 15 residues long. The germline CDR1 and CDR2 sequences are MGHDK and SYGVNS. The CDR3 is CASSPGTSSYNEQFF. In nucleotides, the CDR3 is TGTGCCAGCAGTCCCGGGACAAGCTCCTACAATGAGCAGTTCTTC.

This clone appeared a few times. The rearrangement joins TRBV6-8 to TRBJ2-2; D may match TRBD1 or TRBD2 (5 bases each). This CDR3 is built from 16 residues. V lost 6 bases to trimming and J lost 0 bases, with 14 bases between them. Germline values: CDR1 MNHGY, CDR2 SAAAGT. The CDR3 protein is CASREQALANTGELFF. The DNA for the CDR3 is TGTGCCAGCAGGGAACAGGCACTAGCGAACACCGGGGAGCTGTTTTTT.

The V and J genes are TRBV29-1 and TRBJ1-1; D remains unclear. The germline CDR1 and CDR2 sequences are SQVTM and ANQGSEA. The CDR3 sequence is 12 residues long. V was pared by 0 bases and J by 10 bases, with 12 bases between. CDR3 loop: CSVEENTRPAFF. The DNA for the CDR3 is TGCAGCGTTGAAGAAAACACCCGTCCAGCTTTCTTT.

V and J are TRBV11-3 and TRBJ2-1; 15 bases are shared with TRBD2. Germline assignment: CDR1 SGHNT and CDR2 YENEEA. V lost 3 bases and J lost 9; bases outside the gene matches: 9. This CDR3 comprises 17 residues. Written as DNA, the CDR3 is TGTGCCAGCAGCTTCGGGACTAGCGGGAGGATCCTTACTGAGCAGTTCTTC. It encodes CASSFGTSGRILTEQFF.

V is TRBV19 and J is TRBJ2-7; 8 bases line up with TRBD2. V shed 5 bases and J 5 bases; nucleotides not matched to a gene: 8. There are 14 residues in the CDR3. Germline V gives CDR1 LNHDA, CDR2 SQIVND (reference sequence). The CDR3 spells CASSVAGTGDEQYF. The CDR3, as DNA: TGTGCCAGTAGTGTAGCGGGGACCGGGGACGAGCAGTACTTC.

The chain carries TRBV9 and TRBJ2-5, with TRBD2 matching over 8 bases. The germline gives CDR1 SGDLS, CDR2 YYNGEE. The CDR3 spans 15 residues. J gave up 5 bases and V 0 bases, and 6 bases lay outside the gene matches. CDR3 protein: CASSVGGRPVETQYF. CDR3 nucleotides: TGTGCCAGCAGCGTAGGCGGGAGGCCTGTCGAGACCCAGTACTTC.

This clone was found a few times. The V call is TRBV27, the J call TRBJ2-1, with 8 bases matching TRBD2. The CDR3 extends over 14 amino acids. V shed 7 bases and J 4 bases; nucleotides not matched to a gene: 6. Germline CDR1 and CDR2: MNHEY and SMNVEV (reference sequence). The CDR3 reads CASTRSGGYNEQFF. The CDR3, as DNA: TGTGCCAGCACTAGAAGCGGGGGATACAATGAGCAGTTCTTC.

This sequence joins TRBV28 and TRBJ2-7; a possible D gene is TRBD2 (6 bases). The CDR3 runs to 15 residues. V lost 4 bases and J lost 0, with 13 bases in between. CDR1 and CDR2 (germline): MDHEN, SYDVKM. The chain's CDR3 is CASSSPGLSSYEQYF. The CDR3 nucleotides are TGTGCCAGCAGTTCCCCGGGACTTAGCTCCTACGAGCAGTACTTC.

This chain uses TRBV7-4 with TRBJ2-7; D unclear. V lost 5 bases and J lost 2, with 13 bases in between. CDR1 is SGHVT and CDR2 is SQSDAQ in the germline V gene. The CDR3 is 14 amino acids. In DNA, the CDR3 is TGTGCCAGCAGCCCCACCTGGGGTCCCTACGAGCAGTACTTC. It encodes CASSPTWGPYEQYF.

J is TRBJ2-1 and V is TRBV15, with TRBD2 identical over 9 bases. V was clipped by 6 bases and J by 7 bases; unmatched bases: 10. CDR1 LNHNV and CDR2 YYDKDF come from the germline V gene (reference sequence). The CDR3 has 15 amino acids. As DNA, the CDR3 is TGTGCCACCAGTTCCCTTGCGGCGGGGGGGAATGAGCAGTTCTTC. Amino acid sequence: CATSSLAAGGNEQFF. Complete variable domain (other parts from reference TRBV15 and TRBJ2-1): DAMVIQNPRYQVTQFGKPVTLSCSQTLNHNVMYWYQQKSSQAPKLLFHYYDKDFNNEADTPDNFQSRRPNTSFCFLDIRSPGLGDTAMYLCATSSLAAGGNEQFFGPGTRLTVL.

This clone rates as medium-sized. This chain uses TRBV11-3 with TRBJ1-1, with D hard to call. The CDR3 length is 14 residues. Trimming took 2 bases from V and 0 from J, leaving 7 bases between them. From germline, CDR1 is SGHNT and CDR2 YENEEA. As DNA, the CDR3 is TGTGCCAGCAGCTTACTACTGATGAACACTGAAGCTTTCTTT. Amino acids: CASSLLLMNTEAFF. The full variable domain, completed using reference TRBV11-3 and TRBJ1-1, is EAGVVQSPRYKIIEKKQPVAFWCNPISGHNTLYWYLQNLGQGPELLIRYENEEAVDDSQLPKDRFSAERLKGVDSTLKIQPAELGDSAVYLCASSLLLMNTEAFFGQGTRLTVV.

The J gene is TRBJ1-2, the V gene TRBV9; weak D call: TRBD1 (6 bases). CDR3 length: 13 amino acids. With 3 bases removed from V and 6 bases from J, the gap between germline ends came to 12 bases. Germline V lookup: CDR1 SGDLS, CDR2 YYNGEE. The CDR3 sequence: CASSETGINGYTF. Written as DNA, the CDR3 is TGTGCCAGCAGCGAAACAGGGATCAATGGCTACACCTTC.

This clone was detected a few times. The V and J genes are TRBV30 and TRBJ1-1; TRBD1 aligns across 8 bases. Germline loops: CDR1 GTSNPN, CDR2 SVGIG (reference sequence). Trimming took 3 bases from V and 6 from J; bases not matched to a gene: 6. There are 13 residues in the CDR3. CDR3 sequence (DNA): TGTGCCTGGAGGAGACAGGGGAAGTCTGAAGCTTTCTTT. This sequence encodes CAWRRQGKSEAFF. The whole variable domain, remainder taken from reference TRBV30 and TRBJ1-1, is SQTIHQWPATLVQPVGSPLSLECTVEGTSNPNLYWYRQAAGRGLQLLFYSVGIGQISSEVPQNLSASRPQDRQFILSSKKLLLSDSGFYLCAWRRQGKSEAFFGQGTRLTVV.

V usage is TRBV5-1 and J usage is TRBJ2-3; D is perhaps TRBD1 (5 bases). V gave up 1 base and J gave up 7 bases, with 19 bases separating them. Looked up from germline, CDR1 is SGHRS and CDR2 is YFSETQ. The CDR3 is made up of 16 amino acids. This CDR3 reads CASSLRQSGKAYTQYF. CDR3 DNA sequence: TGCGCCAGCAGCTTGAGACAGTCTGGGAAGGCATATACGCAGTATTTT.

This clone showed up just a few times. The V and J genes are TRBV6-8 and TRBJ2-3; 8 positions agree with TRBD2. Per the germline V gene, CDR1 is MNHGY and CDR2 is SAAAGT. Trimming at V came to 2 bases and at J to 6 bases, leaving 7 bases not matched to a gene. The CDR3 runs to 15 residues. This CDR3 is CASSYAGRAADTQYF. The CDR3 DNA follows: TGTGCCAGCAGTTACGCCGGGAGGGCCGCGGATACGCAGTATTTT.

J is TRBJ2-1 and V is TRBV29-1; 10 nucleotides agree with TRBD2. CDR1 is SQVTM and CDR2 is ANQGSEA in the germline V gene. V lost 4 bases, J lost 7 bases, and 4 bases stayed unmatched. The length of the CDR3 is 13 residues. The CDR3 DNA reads TGCAGCGTTGCGGGACTAGCGATTAATGAGCAGTTCTTC. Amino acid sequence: CSVAGLAINEQFF.

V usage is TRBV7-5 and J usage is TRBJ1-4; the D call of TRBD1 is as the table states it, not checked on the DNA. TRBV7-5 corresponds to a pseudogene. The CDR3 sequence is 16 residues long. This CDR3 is CASSATYTATNEKLFF. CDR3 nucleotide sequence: TGTGCCAGCAGCGCAACGTACACCGCAACTAATGAAAAACTGTTTTTT.